Sequencing of this TCR beta chain was carried out in a study of blood T cell repertoires in COVID-19. This clone was detected a few times. Methods used by the authors: Reference gene primer amplification yielded estimated nucleated cell counts. Clones were sequenced by immunoSEQ multiplex PCR, and TCRdb holds only the in-frame ones, with some missing. V and J calls and clone size are copied from that table; D and trimming were computed from the DNA. The sample carries more than 100,000 clones, 90% recorded once. Trimming took 9 bases from V and 0 from J, leaving 14 bases between them. This CDR3 is built from 14 residues. In germline, CDR1 is LNHDA, CDR2 SQIVND (reference sequence).

The source of this sequence is a woman aged 55 to 70 with COVID-19, enrolled during active disease. The source material was peripheral blood. The gene calls are TRBV19 and TRBJ1-1, with D tentatively TRBD1 (5 bases). CDR3 nucleotide sequence: TGTGCCAGCCGCAGGGCCTCCATGAACACTGAAGCTTTCTTT. This sequence encodes CASRRASMNTEAFF.